The 7 T cell receptor beta chains below all came from one sample that was sequenced in a study of blood T cell repertoires in COVID-19. Produced via immunoSEQ multiplex PCR; TCRdb's table is partial and in-frame only. The sample includes some 62,000 clones, 65% to 80% of them seen just once. The specimen was peripheral blood. The receptors shown here come from a human donor in a cohort sampled during active COVID-19.

The V and J genes are TRBV7-9 and TRBJ2-3, with 7 bases that match TRBD2. The germline CDR1 and CDR2 sequences are SEHNR and FQNEAQ (reference sequence). Unmatched junction bases numbered 1, after V lost 4 bases and J lost 0 bases. The CDR3 is 14 amino acids. DNA for the CDR3: TGTGCCAGCAGCTGGGGGGGTAGCACAGATACGCAGTATTTT. Encoded protein: CASSWGGSTDTQYF.

The gene calls are TRBV27 and TRBJ2-5, with TRBD2 as a possible D gene (7 bases). Trimming pared 5 bases from V and 2 bases from J, leaving 12 bases between. In germline, CDR1 is MNHEY, CDR2 SMNVEV (reference sequence). The CDR3 has 14 amino acids. The CDR3 here is CASSVGGRQETQYF. The CDR3 nucleotides read TGTGCCAGCAGTGTGGGGGGGCGGCAAGAGACCCAGTACTTC.

V gene TRBV19 combines with J gene TRBJ1-5, with D possibly TRBD1 on 6 matching bases. Per germline, CDR1 LNHDA and CDR2 SQIVND (reference sequence). The V end lost 8 bases, the J end lost 3 bases, and 20 bases lay between the germline ends. This CDR3 spans 16 amino acids. CDR3 nucleotides: TGTGCCAGTTGCCAACCCGGACAGTATTCCAATCAGCCCCAGCATTTT. It is translated as CASCQPGQYSNQPQHF.

This rearrangement joins TRBV12-3 or TRBV12-4 to TRBJ2-5; a weak D match, TRBD2 (6 bases). CDR3 size: 13 residues. The V end was cut by 6 bases, the J end by 7 bases, with 15 bases between. This chain's CDR3 is CASRGLGPGTQYF. The CDR3 DNA reads as TGTGCCAGCAGGGGACTGGGCCCGGGGACCCAGTACTTC.

The V gene is TRBV5-1, the J gene TRBJ2-5, with a possible D match to TRBD2 (6 bases). This CDR3 has 13 residues. Trimming stripped 2 bases from V and 3 bases from J, with 8 bases between. Germline V gives CDR1 SGHRS, CDR2 YFSETQ. CDR3 residues: CASSFPGEETQYF. CDR3 bases: TGCGCCAGCAGCTTTCCGGGAGAAGAGACCCAGTACTTC.

V and J are TRBV5-1 and TRBJ2-2; 10 bases agree with TRBD1. The CDR3 length is 16 residues. Germline trimming cut 1 base from V and 4 bases from J; bases unmatched to any gene: 4. The germline V gene has CDR1 SGHRS and CDR2 YFSETQ. The CDR3 here is CASSLRTGGFTGELFF. CDR3 bases: TGCGCCAGCAGCTTGCGGACAGGGGGGTTCACCGGGGAGCTGTTTTTT.

The gene calls are TRBV7-6 and TRBJ2-3, with 12 bases identical to TRBD2. CDR1 SGHVS and CDR2 FNYEAQ come from the germline V gene. V dropped 4 bases and J dropped 4; count of bases not matched to a gene: 21. The CDR3 has 21 amino acids. The CDR3 protein is CASSSAPRLAGAGKWADTQYF. The CDR3, as DNA: TGTGCCAGCAGCTCGGCGCCGAGACTAGCGGGGGCCGGAAAATGGGCAGATACGCAGTATTTT.